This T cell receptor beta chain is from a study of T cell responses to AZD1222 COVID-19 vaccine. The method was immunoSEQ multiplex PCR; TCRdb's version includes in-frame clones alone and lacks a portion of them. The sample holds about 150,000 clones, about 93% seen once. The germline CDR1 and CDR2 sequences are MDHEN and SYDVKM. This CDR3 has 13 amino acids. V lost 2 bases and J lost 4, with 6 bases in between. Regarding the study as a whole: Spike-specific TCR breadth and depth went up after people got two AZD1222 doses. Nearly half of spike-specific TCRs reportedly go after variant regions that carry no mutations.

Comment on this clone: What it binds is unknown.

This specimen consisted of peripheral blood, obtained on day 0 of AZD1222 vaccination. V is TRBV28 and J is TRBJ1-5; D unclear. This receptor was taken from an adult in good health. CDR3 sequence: CASSLPGNQPQHF. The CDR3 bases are TGTGCCAGCAGTTTACCAGGAAATCAGCCCCAGCATTTT.